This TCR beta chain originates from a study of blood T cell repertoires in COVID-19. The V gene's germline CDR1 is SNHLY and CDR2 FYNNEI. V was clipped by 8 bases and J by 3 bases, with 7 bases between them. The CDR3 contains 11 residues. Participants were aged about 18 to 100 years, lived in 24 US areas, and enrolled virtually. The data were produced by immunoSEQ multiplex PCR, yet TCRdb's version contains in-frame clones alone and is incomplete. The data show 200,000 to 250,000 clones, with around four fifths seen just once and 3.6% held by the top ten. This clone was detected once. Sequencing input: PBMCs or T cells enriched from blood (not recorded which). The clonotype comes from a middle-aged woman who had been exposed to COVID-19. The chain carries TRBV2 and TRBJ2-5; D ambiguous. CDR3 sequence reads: CASPSEETQYF. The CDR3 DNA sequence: TGTGCCAGCCCATCAGAAGAGACCCAGTACTTC. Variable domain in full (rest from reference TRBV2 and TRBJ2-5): EPEVTQTPSHQVTQMGQEVILRCVPISNHLYFYWYRQILGQKVEFLVSFYNNEISEKSEIFDDQFSVERPDGSNFTLKIRSTKLEDSAMYFCASPSEETQYFGPGTRLLVL.